One and the same sample provided the 17 T cell receptor beta chains below, sequenced in a study of post-analysis software for immune sequencing data. Study-wide results and limits: TRBV5-6, TRBV5-1 and TRBV20-1 were among roughly 5 TRBV segments more frequent in patients than controls.

The library was made from cDNA and included unique molecular identifiers. TCRdb re-analysed the PCR reads in MiXCR, keeping a single row per CDR3 protein. Here the sample spans about 820,000 distinct CDR3 sequences, approximately 53% being singletons. These receptors lack a known antigen. The specimen was blood. These receptors were obtained from a girl under 18 with multiple sclerosis.

This clonotype was found a few times. The chain is built from TRBV20-1 and TRBJ2-7; 15 positions match TRBD2. Per germline, CDR1 DFQATT and CDR2 SNEGSKA (reference sequence). The ends lost 6 bases at V and 4 bases at J; junction bases unmatched: 7. The CDR3 is 15 amino acids. The CDR3 loop is CSADGLAGGRYEQYF. The CDR3 bases are TGCAGTGCAGACGGACTAGCGGGGGGGCGTTACGAGCAGTACTTC.

The chain combines TRBV20-1 with TRBJ2-1; D perhaps matches TRBD2 (6 bases). CDR3 length: 15 amino acids. V gave up 6 bases and J gave up 3 bases, with 18 bases separating them. CDR1 is DFQATT, CDR2 SNEGSKA, per germline (reference sequence). The CDR3 spells CSAHRRGGFYNEQFF. The CDR3 nucleotides read TGCAGTGCCCATAGGCGGGGAGGATTCTACAATGAGCAGTTCTTC.

The chain links TRBV3-1 to TRBJ1-2; D is undetermined. The CDR3 covers 15 residues. Germline CDR1 is LGHDT and CDR2 is YNNKEL (reference sequence). The V end lost 0 bases, the J end lost 4 bases, and 12 bases lay between the germline ends. In DNA form, the CDR3 reads TGTGCCAGCAGCCAAGACGGCCCGCGAACCTATGGCTACACCTTC. Its protein product is CASSQDGPRTYGYTF. The whole variable domain, remainder taken from reference TRBV3-1 and TRBJ1-2, is DTAVSQTPKYLVTQMGNDKSIKCEQNLGHDTMYWYKQDSKKFLKIMFSYNNKELIINETVPNRFSPKSPDKAHLNLHINSLELGDSAVYFCASSQDGPRTYGYTFGSGTRLTVV.

V usage is TRBV7-3 and J usage is TRBJ2-3, with 12 bases matching TRBD2. The germline V gene encodes CDR1 SGHTA and CDR2 FQGTGA. This CDR3 has 17 amino acids. J was trimmed by 7 bases and V by 1 base; bases with no gene match: 9. The CDR3 bases are TGTGCCAGCAGCTTAAAACTAGCGGGAGGCGACCTACATACGCAGTATTTT. It translates to CASSLKLAGGDLHTQYF.

This clonotype was counted only a few times. The V call is TRBV7-9, the J call TRBJ2-7; D unresolved. The CDR3 spans 14 residues. Trimming took off 3 bases at V and 5 bases at J, with 14 bases between the two ends. From germline, CDR1 is SEHNR and CDR2 FQNEAQ (reference sequence). The CDR3 loop reads CASSFESYLDEQYF. Written as DNA, the CDR3 is TGTGCCAGCAGCTTTGAATCGTATTTGGACGAGCAGTACTTC.

This clonotype has at least ten counts. The rearrangement joins TRBV29-1 to TRBJ2-7; D may be TRBD1 (5 bases). The germline V gene encodes CDR1 SQVTM and CDR2 ANQGSEA. This CDR3 spans 11 amino acids. Trimming took off 2 bases at V and 3 bases at J, with 5 bases between the two ends. In nucleotides, the CDR3 is TGCAGCGTTGAACAGGGCTACGAGCAGTACTTC. Encoded protein: CSVEQGYEQYF.

The rearrangement uses TRBV6-5 and TRBJ2-7, with 13 bases matching TRBD2. Germline CDR1 reads MNHEY; CDR2 reads SVGAGI. V trimming: 2 bases; J trimming: 1 base; junction bases outside the gene matches: 8. This CDR3 contains 18 residues. In DNA, the CDR3 is TGTGCCAGCAGTTACCGGACTAGCGGGGGCCAGAGGTCCTACGAGCAGTACTTC. It translates to CASSYRTSGGQRSYEQYF.

The V call is TRBV11-1, the J call TRBJ1-5; D not resolved. The V gene's germline CDR1 is SGHAT and CDR2 FQDESV (reference sequence). Trimming removed 5 bases from V and 2 bases from J, with 19 bases in between. This CDR3 contains 17 residues. CDR3 in DNA: TGTGCCAGCAGCCGTGGCGGGCGGGGAGAGGGCAATCAGCCCCAGCATTTT. Translating gives CASSRGGRGEGNQPQHF.

The genes are TRBV7-9 and TRBJ2-3; D is unresolved. Germline V CDR1 and CDR2: SEHNR, FQNEAQ (reference sequence). Trimming left V 5 bases short and J 10 bases short, with 7 bases between. This CDR3 spans 10 amino acids. The CDR3 DNA sequence: TGTGCCAGCAGCGCCGGCGCGCAGTATTTT. This encodes CASSAGAQYF.

The chain carries TRBV5-1 and TRBJ2-5; possibly TRBD2 for D (6 bases). The V gene's germline CDR1 is SGHRS and CDR2 YFSETQ. The CDR3 runs 16 residues. V shed 4 bases and J shed 5 bases, with 21 bases lying between them. CDR3 loop: CASSPGTASTRETQYF. The CDR3 DNA follows: TGCGCCAGCAGCCCCGGGACTGCCTCTACCCGGGAGACCCAGTACTTC.

This clonotype was recorded a few times. This rearrangement joins TRBV30 to TRBJ2-1, with a possible D match to TRBD2 (5 bases). CDR1 is GTSNPN and CDR2 is SVGIG in the germline V gene (reference sequence). The CDR3 contains 12 residues. V was shortened by 0 bases and J by 10 bases, with 10 bases between the two germline ends. The CDR3 coding sequence is TGTGCCTGGAGTGTAAGCGGCTACGAGCAGTTCTTC. Translating it yields CAWSVSGYEQFF.

This clonotype was picked up a small number of times. The gene calls are TRBV29-1 and TRBJ2-5, with D possibly matching TRBD2 (7 bases). Germline V gene sequence: CDR1 SQVTM, CDR2 ANQGSEA. This CDR3 comprises 13 residues. With 4 bases removed from V and 5 bases from J, the gap between germline ends came to 14 bases. The CDR3 protein is CSVAGGGLETQYF. The CDR3 nucleotides read TGCAGCGTTGCGGGGGGCGGCTTGGAGACCCAGTACTTC.

This clonotype was seen only once. The chain links TRBV11-1 to TRBJ2-5; D is perhaps TRBD2 (6 bases). Germline loops: CDR1 SGHAT, CDR2 FQDESV (reference sequence). This CDR3 has 15 residues. Trimming took off 2 bases at V and 5 bases at J, with 15 bases between the two ends. CDR3 protein: CASSLWAGPGETQYF. The CDR3 nucleotides read TGTGCCAGCAGCTTATGGGCGGGGCCGGGGGAGACCCAGTACTTC.

This clonotype was counted between two and nine times. This chain connects TRBV4-1 to TRBJ1-4; D gene unclear. This CDR3 region has 14 residues. V was trimmed by 0 bases and J by 6 bases, leaving 8 bases between them. The germline V gene has CDR1 MGHRA and CDR2 YSYEKL. In nucleotides, the CDR3 is TGCGCCAGCAGCCAAGACCCCACCGATGAAAAACTGTTTTTT. Its translation: CASSQDPTDEKLFF.

A word on this clonotype: One end of the junction is discordant with germline, which a read error may explain. The chain recombines TRBV12-3 or TRBV12-4 with TRBJ2-5; 7 bases agree with TRBD2. The CDR3 consists of 16 residues. The CDR3 here is CASSSADASGRETRYF. CDR3 in DNA: TGTGCCAGCAGTTCGGCAGATGCTAGCGGCCGGGAGACCCGGTACTTC.

The V and J genes are TRBV5-1 and TRBJ2-7, with 9 bases aligning to TRBD1. V was pared by 5 bases and J by 1 base, with 10 bases of the junction left unmatched. The CDR3 is made up of 16 amino acids. Germline V gene data show CDR1 as SGHRS and CDR2 as YFSETQ. CDR3 bases: TGCGCCAGCAGATTTCTCCCGGGACAGGGTTCCTACGAGCAGTACTTC. Protein sequence: CASRFLPGQGSYEQYF. Complete variable domain (other parts from reference TRBV5-1 and TRBJ2-7): KAGVTQTPRYLIKTRGQQVTLSCSPISGHRSVSWYQQTPGQGLQFLFEYFSETQRNKGNFPGRFSGRQFSNSRSEMNVSTLELGDSALYLCASRFLPGQGSYEQYFGPGTRLTVT.

The count of this clonotype is one. The chain carries TRBV10-3 and TRBJ2-7; D is unresolved. Per the germline V gene, CDR1 is ENHRY and CDR2 is SYGVKD. The V end lost 4 bases, the J end lost 4 bases, and 11 bases lay between the germline ends. This CDR3 has 13 residues. This CDR3 is CAISVATNYEQYF. The CDR3 bases are TGTGCCATCAGTGTTGCGACGAATTACGAGCAGTACTTC.